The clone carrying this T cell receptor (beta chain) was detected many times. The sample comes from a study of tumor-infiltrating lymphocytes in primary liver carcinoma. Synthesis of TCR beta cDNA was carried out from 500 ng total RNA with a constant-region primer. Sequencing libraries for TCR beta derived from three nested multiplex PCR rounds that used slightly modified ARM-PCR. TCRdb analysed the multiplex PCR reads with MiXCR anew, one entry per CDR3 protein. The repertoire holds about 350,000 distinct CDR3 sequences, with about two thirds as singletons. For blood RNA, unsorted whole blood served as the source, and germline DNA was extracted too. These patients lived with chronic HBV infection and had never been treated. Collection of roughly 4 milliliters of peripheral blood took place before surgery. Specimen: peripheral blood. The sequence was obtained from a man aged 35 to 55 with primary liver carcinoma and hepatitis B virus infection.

The CDR3 DNA reads TGCAGCGCTAGACAGTCTGGGGCCAACGTCCTGACTTTC. Encoded protein: CSARQSGANVLTF. The chain carries TRBV29-1 and TRBJ2-6; TRBD1 is a possible D gene (5 bases). Between the trimmed V and J ends, which lost 7 bases and 1 base, there was a span of 8 bases. The CDR3 has 13 amino acids. CDR1 is SQVTM and CDR2 is ANQGSEA in the germline V gene.